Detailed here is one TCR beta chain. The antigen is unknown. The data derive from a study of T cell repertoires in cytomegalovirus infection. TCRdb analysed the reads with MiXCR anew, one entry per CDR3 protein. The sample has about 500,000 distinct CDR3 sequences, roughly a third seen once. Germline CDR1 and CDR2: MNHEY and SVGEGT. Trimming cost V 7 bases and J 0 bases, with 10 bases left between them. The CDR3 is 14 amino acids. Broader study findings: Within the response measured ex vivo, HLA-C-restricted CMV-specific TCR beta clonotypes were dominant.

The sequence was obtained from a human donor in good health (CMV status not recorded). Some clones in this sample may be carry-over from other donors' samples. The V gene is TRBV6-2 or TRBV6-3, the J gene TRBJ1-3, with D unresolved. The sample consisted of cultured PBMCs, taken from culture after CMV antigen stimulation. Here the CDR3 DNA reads TGTGCCAGCACATTCAGACGCTCTGGAAACACCATATATTTT. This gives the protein CASTFRRSGNTIYF.